The rows below give T cell receptor beta chains drawn from one sample of a study of identical twins. MiXCR, applied by TCRdb to the 5' RACE reads, yields one record per CDR3 protein. Of hundreds of thousands of distinct CDR3 sequences in the sample, approximately 21% were seen once. The same sample was also studied in work on T cells expressing NK-cell markers.

Sequenced: PBMCs. The receptors come from a woman aged 18-29 years in good health. The CDR3 runs from the conserved cysteine through the conserved F or W. The D gene is left open where the match is weak. Clone size, where shown, is once, few, many, or a class for clones that have expanded.

J | D | size | V | DNA | CDR3
TRBJ2-1 | TRBD2 | few | TRBV12-3/TRBV12-4 | TGTGCCAGCAGTCGGCTAGCGGGAGGGCCCAATGAGCAGTTCTTC | CASSRLAGGPNEQFF
TRBJ1-6 | TRBD1 | NA | TRBV20-1 | TGCAGTGCACGGACCGGACAGGGAAATTCACCCCTCCACTTT | CSARTGQGNSPLHF
TRBJ2-1 | TRBD1 | few | TRBV24-1 | TGTGCCACCAGTGATCGGACAGGGGACAGGGGTGAGCAGTTCTTC | CATSDRTGDRGEQFF
TRBJ1-5 | NA | NA | TRBV12-3/TRBV12-4 | TGTGCCAGCAGCCTACGGACAGTCCGGATTCAGCCCCAGCATTTT | CASSLRTVRIQPQHF
TRBJ1-4 | TRBD1 | many | TRBV28 | TGTGCCAGCAGGGGACAGGGGAGCGAAAAACTGTTTTTT | CASRGQGSEKLFF
TRBJ2-3 | NA | NA | TRBV14 | TGTGCCAGCAGCCAAGAGGGATGGGGTTGGAGTACGCAGTATTTT | CASSQEGWGWSTQYF
TRBJ2-7 | TRBD1 | NA | TRBV29-1 | TGCAGCGCCGCGGACAGGGGGCTCTCCTACGAGCAGTACTTC | CSAADRGLSYEQYF
TRBJ2-1 | TRBD2 | many | TRBV4-3 | TGCGCCAGCAGCCAAGAAGCGGGGACTAGCGGGGTAAATGAGCAGTTCTTC | CASSQEAGTSGVNEQFF
TRBJ1-1 | NA | NA | TRBV5-1 | TGCGCCAGCAGACCTACGGGACTCATTAACACTGAAGCTTTCTTT | CASRPTGLINTEAFF
TRBJ2-7 | NA | NA | TRBV7-9 | TGTGCCAGCAGCTTAGCGCCCGGGAGCGGCTTATCCTACGAGCAGTACTTC | CASSLAPGSGLSYEQYF
TRBJ2-5 | NA | NA | TRBV9 | TGTGCCAGCAGCGTTGACTCAGGGGCTGCGGAGACCCAGTACTTC | CASSVDSGAAETQYF
TRBJ2-2 | NA | NA | TRBV29-1 | TGCAGCGTTGTGGTAGGGGTCAGCGGGGAGCTGTTTTTT | CSVVVGVSGELFF
TRBJ2-1 | TRBD2 | NA | TRBV12-3/TRBV12-4 | TGTGCCAGCAGCCGTATGACTAGCGGGGTGCACTACAATGAGCAGTTCTTC | CASSRMTSGVHYNEQFF
TRBJ2-5 | NA | few | TRBV7-2 | TGTGCCAGCAGCTTTGGGCACTTGAGAGAGACCCAGTACTTC | CASSFGHLRETQYF
TRBJ2-1 | NA | few | TRBV20-1 | TGCAGTGCTATAACTGGGGGGTCTGACTACAATGAGCAGTTCTTC | CSAITGGSDYNEQFF
TRBJ2-5 | NA | NA | TRBV5-1 | TGCGCCAGCAGCCGGATAAAGGGAGTCCAAGAGACCCAGTACTTC | CASSRIKGVQETQYF
TRBJ2-1 | TRBD1 | NA | TRBV24-1 | TGTGCCACCAGTGATGCCGGGACAGGGGCTTTCGATGAGCAGTTCTTC | CATSDAGTGAFDEQFF
TRBJ2-7 | TRBD1 | few | TRBV7-2 | TGTGCCAGCAGCCCCGGACAGGGGGCGGTCCAGCAGTACTTC | CASSPGQGAVQQYF
TRBJ2-1 | TRBD2 | few | TRBV7-3 | TGTGCCAGCAGCAGAGCGGGGCCCTACAATGAGCAGTTCTTC | CASSRAGPYNEQFF
TRBJ2-1 | TRBD2 | few | TRBV6-1 | TGTGCCAGCCATCGGAGCGGGGGGGCCGGTAATGAGCAGTTCTTC | CASHRSGGAGNEQFF
TRBJ2-1 | NA | few | TRBV20-1 | TGCAGTGCTGGGTTAAGAGCGGGTGGCTACAATGAGCAGTTCTTC | CSAGLRAGGYNEQFF
TRBJ2-1 | NA | NA | TRBV12-3/TRBV12-4 | TGTGCCAGCAGTTTGAGCGCGGGACGGAGCCTTGAGCAGTTCTTC | CASSLSAGRSLEQFF
TRBJ2-3 | TRBD1 | NA | TRBV5-1 | TGCGCCAGCACCTTCACCCCCGGGACAGGGGCAACAGATACGCAGTATTTT | CASTFTPGTGATDTQYF
TRBJ2-7 | NA | NA | TRBV11-2 | TGTGCCAGCAGCTTAGGAAGGCCCGGAGAGCAGTACTTC | CASSLGRPGEQYF
TRBJ2-6 | NA | NA | TRBV29-1 | TGCAGCGTTGGAGCTTCTGGGGCCAACGTCCTGACTTTC | CSVGASGANVLTF
TRBJ2-3 | NA | NA | TRBV15 | TGTGCCACCAGCAGCCGGGACCTACTTAAGGATACGCAGTATTTT | CATSSRDLLKDTQYF
TRBJ1-2 | NA | many | TRBV20-1 | TGCAGTGCTGGCACGTGGGGGCGAGGGTATGGCTACACCTTC | CSAGTWGRGYGYTF
TRBJ1-6 | TRBD1 | few | TRBV7-2 | TGTGCCAGCAGCTTAGAGGCCAGGGGGCATTCACCCCTCCACTTT | CASSLEARGHSPLHF
TRBJ2-5 | NA | many | TRBV10-1 | TGCGCCAGCAGTGAGTGGCAAGCGACGACCCAGTACTTC | CASSEWQATTQYF
TRBJ2-7 | NA | few | TRBV20-1 | TGCAGTGCTAGAGGGGGAGGTAGTTTGCACACCTACGAGCAGTACTTC | CSARGGGSLHTYEQYF
TRBJ2-5 | TRBD2 | NA | TRBV6-5 | TGTGCCAGCAGTTATTCCGGTCGGGGGGGGGGAGAGACCCAGTACTTC | CASSYSGRGGGETQYF
TRBJ2-7 | NA | few | TRBV7-9 | TGTGCCAGCAGCTCTACGGAGGAGCAGTACTTC | CASSSTEEQYF
TRBJ2-7 | TRBD1 | NA | TRBV7-7 | TGTGCTAGCAGCAAGGGACAGGGACTCGCCGAGCAGTACTTC | CASSKGQGLAEQYF
TRBJ1-1 | TRBD1 | many | TRBV10-3 | TGTGCCATCAGTGAGTCGACTTTTTGGGACAGGGAAGCTGAAGCTTTCTTT | CAISESTFWDREAEAFF
TRBJ2-7 | NA | NA | TRBV27 | TGTGCCAGCACCCGACGGGGAAGGACCCACGAGCAGTACTTC | CASTRRGRTHEQYF
TRBJ2-7 | TRBD2 | NA | TRBV4-1 | TGCGCCAGCAGCCAAGAGGCCGGGACTATTTATTACGAGCAGTACTTC | CASSQEAGTIYYEQYF
TRBJ2-3 | NA | few | TRBV7-9 | TGTGCCAGCAGCCGGGCCCCAAGGACAGATACGCAGTATTTT | CASSRAPRTDTQYF